The 15 T cell receptor beta chains presented below share a single source sample, sequenced in a study of T cell changes during pregnancy in multiple sclerosis. Sequenced by immunoSEQ multiplex PCR; TCRdb stores in-frame clones only, minus some. The sample has around 50,000 clones; about nine tenths are singletons. Sequencing used CD4+ T cells from peripheral blood mononuclear cells, obtained after pregnancy. The origin of the receptors is a female donor with multiple sclerosis, enrolled in a pregnancy study.

The V gene is TRBV19, the J gene TRBJ1-5; D not certain. Germline CDR1 LNHDA, CDR2 SQIVND (reference sequence). V was trimmed by 5 bases and J by 4 bases, leaving 12 bases between them. The CDR3 runs 14 residues. The CDR3 reads CASSDYMGNQPQHF. The CDR3, as DNA: TGTGCCAGTAGTGACTACATGGGGAATCAGCCCCAGCATTTT.

CDR3 sequence: CASSLVGREGSPLHF. CDR3 in DNA: TGTGCCAGCAGCTTGGTCGGCAGGGAGGGTTCACCCCTCCACTTT. This rearrangement joins TRBV5-6 to TRBJ1-6; perhaps TRBD1 as D (5 bases). CDR1 SGHDT and CDR2 YYEEEE come from the germline V gene. V lost 0 bases and J lost 9, with 13 bases in between. This CDR3 is 15 amino acids long.

J is TRBJ1-6 and V is TRBV6-6; D gene ambiguous. Germline loops: CDR1 MNHNY, CDR2 SVGAGI (reference sequence). CDR3 length: 12 residues. V lost 8 bases, J lost 7 bases, and 9 bases lay in between. Here the CDR3 reads CASPEPNSPLHF. The DNA for the CDR3 is TGTGCCAGCCCGGAGCCAAATTCACCCCTCCACTTT.

The chain carries TRBV14 and TRBJ1-1; a weak D match, TRBD1 (6 bases). The CDR3 covers 16 residues. Germline V lookup: CDR1 SGHDN, CDR2 FVKESK. Trimming removed 4 bases at V and 0 bases at J, with 15 bases between. In DNA form, the CDR3 reads TGTGCCAGCAGCCTCTTAGGGAACAGGGTGAACACTGAAGCTTTCTTT. Residues: CASSLLGNRVNTEAFF.

This chain connects TRBV6-1 to TRBJ1-1; 8 nucleotides align to TRBD1. Per the germline V gene, CDR1 is MNHNS and CDR2 is SASEGT. The length of the CDR3 is 14 residues. J lost 3 bases, V lost 4 bases, and 4 bases had no gene match. CDR3 in DNA: TGTGCCAGCAGTGTTACAGGGGGGGACACTGAAGCTTTCTTT. Translation gives CASSVTGGDTEAFF.

The chain joins TRBV12-5 to TRBJ1-1; D might be TRBD1 (6 bases). Germline CDR1 reads LGHNT; CDR2 reads FRNRAP. V was cut by 0 bases and J by 1 base, with 9 bases left in between. The CDR3 runs 15 residues. This CDR3 reads CASGLVLGQNTEAFF. The CDR3 DNA follows: TGTGCTAGTGGTTTGGTACTGGGACAGAACACTGAAGCTTTCTTT.

The chain combines TRBV5-1 with TRBJ2-5; TRBD2 matches 8 bases. Germline V gene data show CDR1 as SGHRS and CDR2 as YFSETQ. J gave up 5 bases and V 0 bases, and 6 bases lay outside the gene matches. The CDR3 totals 15 residues. The CDR3 nucleotides read TGCGCCAGCAGCTTGGTTTCGGGGGGGCAGGAGACCCAGTACTTC. Protein: CASSLVSGGQETQYF.

The chain is built from TRBV7-3 and TRBJ1-1; TRBD1 is a possible D gene (6 bases). The CDR3 is 13 amino acids. Germline V gene lookup returns CDR1 SGHTA and CDR2 FQGTGA. With 5 bases removed from V and 1 base from J, the gap between germline ends came to 8 bases. The chain's CDR3 is CASSRDTNTEAFF. The CDR3 region has the DNA TGTGCCAGCAGCAGGGACACGAACACTGAAGCTTTCTTT.

CDR3 nucleotides: TGCAGCGTTGAAATTTCCTCCCCCTACTACGAGCAGTACTTC. Its translation: CSVEISSPYYEQYF. The gene calls are TRBV29-1 and TRBJ2-7; D unclear. The CDR3 length is 14 residues. Germline V gene data show CDR1 as SQVTM and CDR2 as ANQGSEA. The V and J ends lost 2 bases and 3 bases respectively, with 14 bases between them.

The genes are TRBV9 and TRBJ1-1; TRBD1 aligns across 9 bases. V lost 6 bases to trimming and J lost 4 bases; unmatched junction nucleotides: 4. Germline lookup yields CDR1 SGDLS and CDR2 YYNGEE. The CDR3 contains 13 residues. The CDR3 DNA follows: TGTGCCAGCACCAGACAGGGGGGCACTGAAGCTTTCTTT. The encoded protein is CASTRQGGTEAFF. The full variable domain, rest sourced from reference TRBV9 and TRBJ1-1, is DSGVTQTPKHLITATGQRVTLRCSPRSGDLSVYWYQQSLDQGLQFLIQYYNGEERAKGNILERFSAQQFPDLHSELNLSSLELGDSALYFCASTRQGGTEAFFGQGTRLTVV.

The gene calls are TRBV10-1 and TRBJ1-5; tentative D call: TRBD1 (5 bases). This CDR3 has 16 residues. V gave up 0 bases and J gave up 4 bases, with 13 bases separating them. Germline CDR1 is WNHNN and CDR2 is SYGVQD (reference sequence). CDR3: CASSESDRGFNQPQHF. The CDR3 DNA reads TGCGCCAGCAGTGAGTCCGACAGAGGTTTTAATCAGCCCCAGCATTTT.

The chain recombines TRBV9 with TRBJ2-3; D possibly corresponds to TRBD1 (5 bases). The V gene's germline CDR1 is SGDLS and CDR2 YYNGEE. Trimming took 4 bases from V and 0 from J, leaving 15 bases between them. The CDR3 loop spans 16 amino acids. CDR3 sequence (DNA): TGTGCCAGCAGCCCAAAGACAGAACAGAGCACAGATACGCAGTATTTT. It yields the protein CASSPKTEQSTDTQYF.

CDR3 nucleotides: TGTGCCAGCAGGGTAGCGGGGGGGGCCCCAGATACGCAGTATTTT. Translating it yields CASRVAGGAPDTQYF. The V and J genes are TRBV2 and TRBJ2-3, with TRBD2 matching over 11 bases. The CDR3 spans 15 residues. With V trimmed by 6 bases and J by 4 bases, 6 bases remained unmatched. Germline lookup yields CDR1 SNHLY and CDR2 FYNNEI.

The chain employs TRBV30 and TRBJ1-4; TRBD1 aligns across 7 bases. The length of the CDR3 is 14 residues. With V trimmed by 4 bases and J by 5 bases, 7 bases remained unmatched. CDR1 and CDR2 (germline): GTSNPN, SVGIG (reference sequence). The CDR3 bases are TGTGCCTGGAACCCGGGACAGCTAAATGAAAAACTGTTTTTT. Translation: CAWNPGQLNEKLFF.

In regard to this clone: Different DNA sequences within this sample yield the same CDR3. This chain joins TRBV7-8 and TRBJ2-7; maybe TRBD2 (5 bases). The ends were cut back, 0 bases at V and 3 bases at J, with 6 bases in the middle. The length of the CDR3 is 13 residues. In germline, CDR1 is SGHVS, CDR2 FQNEAQ. The CDR3 nucleotides are TGTGCCAGCAGCTTAGCCCGGGGCTACGAGCAGTACTTC. Protein sequence: CASSLARGYEQYF.